The clone carrying this T cell receptor beta chain was observed a handful of times. Antigen unknown. Using its own MiXCR run on the 5' RACE reads, TCRdb lists one record per CDR3 protein. Seen here are fewer than 250,000 distinct CDR3 sequences, less than 20% observed once, and the top ten hold 2.1%. The sample is drawn from a study of T-cell memory formation after mild COVID-19. Points from the study as a whole: Day 15 to 85 contracting clones showed balanced CD4/CD8; day 15 to 37 expanders favored CD4+.

The CDR3 covers 13 residues. Germline V lookup: CDR1 KGHSH, CDR2 LQKENI. V lost 4 bases, J lost 7 bases, and 14 bases lay in between. The TCR was taken from an adult woman who had mild COVID-19 (a few samples of this study predate the infection). Cell type and time point are not known. V and J are TRBV18 and TRBJ2-7; TRBD1 or TRBD2 may be the D gene (5 bases each). Material for sequencing was PBMCs or a T cell subset sorted from them (not recorded which). This chain's CDR3 is CASSLGRVEEQYF. In DNA, the CDR3 is TGTGCCAGCTCACTGGGACGAGTGGAAGAGCAGTACTTC.